Listed below are T cell receptor beta chains from one sample, sequenced in a study of blood T cell repertoires in COVID-19. The assay was immunoSEQ multiplex PCR, and TCRdb's table has in-frame clones only and misses some. The data show roughly 110,000 clones, around nine tenths seen once. The sample was peripheral blood. These TCRs come from a woman in her twenties or thirties with acute or convalescent COVID-19. Both conserved end residues are part of each CDR3. Each record gives: J gene, CDR3 length, D gene, clone size, V gene, CDR3 DNA, CDR3 protein. A D gene is named only where the DNA matches it firmly. Rows may omit the clone size; those that give it use once, few, many or a size class.

TRBJ2-1 | 16 | TRBD1 | NA | TRBV11-1 | TGTGCCAGCAGCTTAGGAAGACAGGGTATAGACAATGAGCAGTTCTTC | CASSLGRQGIDNEQFF
TRBJ2-1 | 16 | NA | NA | TRBV7-6 | TGTGCCAGCAGCTTGGTCAGCAGCGGTGATTACAATGAGCAGTTCTTC | CASSLVSSGDYNEQFF
TRBJ2-2 | 16 | TRBD1 | NA | TRBV19 | TGTGCCAGTAGTAACCCATACAGGGGTCGCACCGGGGAGCTGTTTTTT | CASSNPYRGRTGELFF
TRBJ1-5 | 15 | NA | NA | TRBV28 | TGTGCCAGCAGTTTAGGGGGGGCGCGGGGACAGCCCCAGCATTTT | CASSLGGARGQPQHF
TRBJ2-7 | 14 | TRBD1 | NA | TRBV5-4 | TGTGCCAGCAGCAGCCGGGACAGCCCCTACGAGCAGTACTTC | CASSSRDSPYEQYF
TRBJ1-5 | 17 | NA | NA | TRBV28 | TGTGCCAGCAGCTTGCCCCTTCCTGACAGGCGCAATCAGCCCCAGCATTTT | CASSLPLPDRRNQPQHF
TRBJ2-1 | 15 | TRBD2 | NA | TRBV27 | TGTGCCAGCAGTTACGCCGGGACTAGCGGGAGTGAGCAGTTCTTC | CASSYAGTSGSEQFF
TRBJ2-2 | 14 | NA | NA | TRBV11-3 | TGTGCCAGCAGCTCCGGACCGCAGCGGTGGGAGCTGTTTTTT | CASSSGPQRWELFF
TRBJ2-5 | 13 | NA | NA | TRBV7-3 | TGTGCCAGCAGCTTAACTCCCAAAGAGACCCAGTACTTC | CASSLTPKETQYF
TRBJ1-1 | 13 | NA | NA | TRBV6-5 | TGTGCCAGCAGTCAGGGGTTGGGCACTGAAGCTTTCTTT | CASSQGLGTEAFF
TRBJ2-5 | 13 | NA | NA | TRBV6-5 | TGTGCCAGCAGTTCAGGGGCAGCGGAGACCCAGTACTTC | CASSSGAAETQYF
TRBJ1-1 | 10 | NA | NA | TRBV20-1 | TGCAGTGCCGAAGGGGGGGCGGCTTTCTTT | CSAEGGAAFF
TRBJ2-5 | 15 | NA | NA | TRBV5-1 | TGCGCCAGCAGCTTGGGGCAGGGGGGTCCAGAGACCCAGTACTTC | CASSLGQGGPETQYF
TRBJ1-2 | 13 | NA | NA | TRBV6-5 | TGTGCCAGCAGCAGGGTCCCTGTCGATGGCTACACCTTC | CASSRVPVDGYTF
TRBJ1-2 | 12 | NA | NA | TRBV10-3 | TGTGCCATCAGTGAATCGGACTATGGCTACACCTTC | CAISESDYGYTF
TRBJ1-4 | 14 | TRBD1 | NA | TRBV4-3 | TGCGCCAGCAGCCGAACGGGACAGGGGGTAAAACTGTTTTTT | CASSRTGQGVKLFF
TRBJ2-3 | 14 | TRBD2 | NA | TRBV2 | TGTGCCAGCAGTAACGGGAGGAACACAGATACGCAGTATTTT | CASSNGRNTDTQYF
TRBJ2-3 | 16 | TRBD2 | NA | TRBV5-1 | TGCGCCAGCAGCTTGGATCTAGCGGGAGTAACAGATACGCAGTATTTT | CASSLDLAGVTDTQYF
TRBJ1-2 | 14 | NA | NA | TRBV3-1/TRBV3-2 | TGTGCCAGCAGCCTCCCCGGGGGAGGGTTAGGCTACACCTTC | CASSLPGGGLGYTF
TRBJ2-6 | 14 | NA | once | TRBV30 | TGTGCCCATACAGGGTTGGCCGGGGCCAACGTCCTGACTTTC | CAHTGLAGANVLTF
TRBJ1-2 | 13 | NA | NA | TRBV7-9 | TGTGCCAGCAGCGCCACAGGGATGCTTGGCTACACCTTC | CASSATGMLGYTF
TRBJ2-3 | 17 | NA | NA | TRBV15 | TGTGCCACCAGCAGAGAGGTAGACAGGTCTAGCACAGATACGCAGTATTTT | CATSREVDRSSTDTQYF
TRBJ1-2 | 13 | NA | once | TRBV6-5 | TGTGCCAGCAGTTACGACAGGAACTATGGCTACACCTTC | CASSYDRNYGYTF
TRBJ2-1 | 20 | TRBD2 | NA | TRBV4-1 | TGCGCCAGCAGCTCCAAGGCACTCCCGTATAGCGGGCGGGAGTTCAATGAGCAGTTCTTC | CASSSKALPYSGREFNEQFF
TRBJ2-1 | 16 | NA | NA | TRBV19 | TGTGCCAGTAGTATAACCAGATCAAGCTCCTACAATGAGCAGTTCTTC | CASSITRSSSYNEQFF
TRBJ2-5 | 16 | TRBD2 | NA | TRBV5-4 | TGTGCCAGCAGCGAAGGGAAGCGGGGAGATCAAGAGACCCAGTACTTC | CASSEGKRGDQETQYF
TRBJ1-1 | 15 | TRBD1 | NA | TRBV9 | TGTGCCAGCAGCGGGGCCGGGACAGGAAGGACTGAAGCTTTCTTT | CASSGAGTGRTEAFF
TRBJ1-3 | 13 | NA | NA | TRBV28 | TGTGCCAGCATTCGGGGTTCTGGAAACACCATATATTTT | CASIRGSGNTIYF
TRBJ2-1 | 16 | NA | NA | TRBV27 | TGTGCCAGCAGTTTACGGCGAGCGGGCTCCTACAATGAGCAGTTCTTC | CASSLRRAGSYNEQFF
TRBJ2-1 | 16 | TRBD2 | NA | TRBV30 | TGTGCCTGGACTCCTACTACTAGCGGGGGTAACAATGAGCAGTTCTTC | CAWTPTTSGGNNEQFF
TRBJ1-1 | 12 | NA | once | TRBV27 | TGTGCCAGCCGTAGTGGAGCGACTGAAGCTTTCTTT | CASRSGATEAFF
TRBJ2-1 | 16 | NA | NA | TRBV27 | TGTGCCAGCAGTCGGGGACTCACACGTCCCTACAATGAGCAGTTCTTC | CASSRGLTRPYNEQFF
TRBJ2-1 | 16 | NA | NA | TRBV30 | TGTGCCTGGAGTGTATTGGGTTCGGGCTCCTACAATGAGCAGTTCTTC | CAWSVLGSGSYNEQFF
TRBJ2-2 | 15 | NA | NA | TRBV20-1 | TGCAGTGCAAGTACCGGACGGAGGGGCACCGGGGAGCTGTTTTTT | CSASTGRRGTGELFF
TRBJ2-2 | 14 | NA | NA | TRBV5-1 | TGCGCCAGCAGCTTGACCCAGGTCACCGGGGAGCTGTTTTTT | CASSLTQVTGELFF
TRBJ1-3 | 19 | TRBD1 | NA | TRBV5-1 | TGCGCCAGCAGCCTACCCGGGACAGGGGGCAAAGACTCTGGAAACACCATATATTTT | CASSLPGTGGKDSGNTIYF
TRBJ2-7 | 14 | NA | NA | TRBV29-1 | TGCAGCGTTGAGGGTCCCGTCGGGATCGACGAGCAGTACTTC | CSVEGPVGIDEQYF
TRBJ2-3 | 17 | TRBD2 | NA | TRBV25-1 | TGTGCCAGCAGTGAAGCATTTAGTAGCGGGGGAACAGATACGCAGTATTTT | CASSEAFSSGGTDTQYF
TRBJ2-6 | 19 | TRBD1 | NA | TRBV19 | TGTGCCAGTAGTTCTCTACCGGGGACAGGATTCTCTGGGGCCAACGTCCTGACTTTC | CASSSLPGTGFSGANVLTF
TRBJ1-1 | 14 | NA | NA | TRBV6-5 | TGTGCCAGCAGAAGACAGGACGTAAACACTGAAGCTTTCTTT | CASRRQDVNTEAFF
TRBJ1-1 | 13 | NA | NA | TRBV7-9 | TGTGCCAGCAGCCCGGGGGGGGGCACTGAAGCTTTCTTT | CASSPGGGTEAFF